These 25 T cell receptor beta chains were all obtained from the same sample, sequenced in a study of T-cell memory formation after mild COVID-19. TCRdb itself ran the 5' RACE reads through MiXCR, one entry per CDR3 protein. Of about 110,000 distinct CDR3 sequences listed, about a sixth were seen once; the top ten hold less than 35%. Sequencing was done on a sample of PBMCs or a T cell subset sorted from them (not recorded which). The source of these receptors is an adult woman who had mild COVID-19 (a few samples of this study predate the infection). Cell type and time point are not known.

V gene TRBV9 combines with J gene TRBJ1-1, with 7 bases that match TRBD1. The V gene end was trimmed by 5 bases and the J gene end by 4 bases; junction bases not matched to a gene: 8. CDR1 and CDR2 from the germline V gene are SGDLS and YYNGEE. The length of the CDR3 is 14 residues. The CDR3 nucleotides are TGTGCCAGCAGGCCTCCCACAGGGGCCACTGAAGCTTTCTTT. Amino acids: CASRPPTGATEAFF.

This chain links TRBV20-1 with TRBJ2-1; no definite D call. Germline V gene lookup returns CDR1 DFQATT and CDR2 SNEGSKA (reference sequence). The CDR3 is 14 amino acids. Trimming pared 3 bases from V and 0 bases from J, leaving 9 bases between. This CDR3 is CSARPVTSYNEQFF. The CDR3 coding sequence is TGCAGTGCTAGGCCGGTAACCTCCTACAATGAGCAGTTCTTC.

This clonotype has more than one count but fewer than ten. V usage is TRBV12-3 or TRBV12-4 and J usage is TRBJ2-7; D unclear. Trimming left V 6 bases short and J 2 bases short, with 11 bases between. CDR3 length: 13 amino acids. CDR3 bases: TGTGCCAGCAGCCTATTAGGTCCCTACGAGCAGTACTTC. Its protein product is CASSLLGPYEQYF.

V gene TRBV4-3 combines with J gene TRBJ2-3, with D unclear. This CDR3 is built from 17 residues. Germline V lookup: CDR1 LGHNA, CDR2 YSLEER. The V end was cut by 0 bases, the J end by 5 bases, with 18 bases between. The CDR3: CASSQDSVGEGEDTQYF. The CDR3 coding sequence is TGCGCCAGCAGCCAAGATTCTGTAGGTGAAGGTGAAGATACGCAGTATTTT.

CDR3 protein: CASSLPPTLGYQETQYF. The CDR3 DNA sequence: TGTGCCAGCAGCTTACCCCCAACGCTTGGGTACCAAGAGACCCAGTACTTC. The rearrangement links TRBV7-8 to TRBJ2-5; D is ambiguous. CDR1 SGHVS and CDR2 FQNEAQ come from the germline V gene. The CDR3 is 17 amino acids. V lost 2 bases, J lost 0 bases, and 16 bases lay in between.

The gene calls are TRBV18 and TRBJ2-5; D might be TRBD1 or TRBD2, each matching 5 bases. Deletions cut 3 bases from V and 4 bases from J, with 15 bases between. This CDR3 region has 15 residues. CDR1 is KGHSH and CDR2 is LQKENI in the germline V gene. The DNA of the CDR3 is TGTGCCAGCTCACCTGGGACGCACCTCAGAGAGACCCAGTACTTC. This codes for CASSPGTHLRETQYF.

This clonotype turned up a few times. The chain combines TRBV11-2 with TRBJ1-2; D gene unclear. The CDR3 loop spans 16 amino acids. Trimming removed 0 bases from V and 2 bases from J, with 13 bases in between. The germline CDR1 and CDR2 sequences are SGHAT and FQNNGV. CDR3 residues: CASSLDLIQVNYGYTF. DNA for the CDR3: TGTGCCAGCAGCTTAGATCTTATACAAGTCAACTATGGCTACACCTTC.

This clonotype was seen a few times. The chain carries TRBV11-2 and TRBJ1-4; TRBD1 matches 7 bases. J was trimmed by 7 bases and V by 4 bases; bases with no gene match: 9. The CDR3 is 15 amino acids. Germline CDR1 reads SGHAT; CDR2 reads FQNNGV. DNA for the CDR3: TGTGCCAGCAGCTCGATTACACAGGGGATTGAAAAACTGTTTTTT. As protein: CASSSITQGIEKLFF.

This clonotype was counted between two and nine times. This chain uses TRBV27 with TRBJ2-1, with D perhaps assigned TRBD1 or TRBD2 (5 bases each). V lost 8 bases and J lost 5, with 19 bases in between. Germline CDR1 reads MNHEY; CDR2 reads SMNVEV (reference sequence). This CDR3 has 15 amino acids. The CDR3 sequence is CASQVPGRRNNEQFF. CDR3 DNA: TGTGCCAGCCAAGTTCCGGGGCGACGAAACAATGAGCAGTTCTTC.

This clonotype appeared a few times. The genes are TRBV7-8 and TRBJ1-3, with D perhaps matching TRBD1 (6 bases). From germline, CDR1 is SGHVS and CDR2 FQNEAQ. V lost 8 bases and J 6 bases, leaving 17 bases between the germline ends. The CDR3 runs to 14 residues. CDR3 loop: CASATRTVLNTIYF. CDR3 bases: TGTGCCAGCGCTACCCGGACAGTTCTAAACACCATATATTTT.

This clonotype was counted between two and nine times. This chain uses TRBV7-9 with TRBJ1-1, with a weak D call TRBD1 (6 bases). The V gene's germline CDR1 is SEHNR and CDR2 FQNEAQ (reference sequence). The CDR3 consists of 14 residues. Trimming removed 5 bases at V and 4 bases at J, with 14 bases between. In nucleotides, the CDR3 is TGTGCCAGCAGCCCAGGGGCCATGGGCACTGAAGCTTTCTTT. It translates to CASSPGAMGTEAFF. Full variable domain (remainder filled in from reference TRBV7-9 and TRBJ1-1): DTGVSQNPRHKITKRGQNVTFRCDPISEHNRLYWYRQTLGQGPEFLTYFQNEAQLEKSRLLSDRFSAERPKGSFSTLEIQRTEQGDSAMYLCASSPGAMGTEAFFGQGTRLTVV.

This sequence joins TRBV7-9 and TRBJ2-7, with D perhaps TRBD2 (6 bases). V was pared by 3 bases and J by 5 bases, with 23 bases between. The CDR3 is 17 residues long. The germline gives CDR1 SEHNR, CDR2 FQNEAQ (reference sequence). This CDR3 reads CASSLALGGTMDHEQYF. CDR3 bases: TGTGCCAGCAGCTTGGCCCTTGGGGGGACGATGGACCACGAGCAGTACTTC.

V usage is TRBV13 and J usage is TRBJ1-1; maybe TRBD1 (6 bases). The V gene lost 4 bases and the J gene lost 6 bases, with 18 bases spanning the gap. This CDR3 comprises 15 residues. The germline gives CDR1 PRHDT, CDR2 FYEKMQ (reference sequence). Written as DNA, the CDR3 is TGTGCCAGCAGCTCACAGGGAAGAGGCCACGCTGAAGCTTTCTTT. Protein: CASSSQGRGHAEAFF.

The V gene is TRBV29-1, the J gene TRBJ2-1; maybe TRBD2 (5 bases). Trimming took off 2 bases at V and 8 bases at J, with 10 bases between the two ends. The length of the CDR3 is 12 residues. Per the germline V gene, CDR1 is SQVTM and CDR2 is ANQGSEA. In DNA, the CDR3 is TGCAGCGTTGAAAGAGGGAGCGATGAGCAGTTCTTC. This encodes CSVERGSDEQFF.

The gene calls are TRBV29-1 and TRBJ2-1; D is perhaps TRBD1 (5 bases). V lost 8 bases and J 2 bases, leaving 22 bases between the germline ends. This CDR3 region has 16 residues. Germline-derived CDR1 and CDR2 are SQVTM and ANQGSEA. The CDR3 here is CSHASLGLGTYNEQFF. As DNA, the CDR3 is TGCAGCCATGCTTCCTTGGGGCTAGGCACCTACAATGAGCAGTTCTTC.

This chain uses TRBV6-5 with TRBJ2-1, with 8 bases that match TRBD2. CDR1 MNHEY and CDR2 SVGAGI come from the germline V gene. V dropped 0 bases and J dropped 0; count of bases not matched to a gene: 7. This CDR3 spans 18 amino acids. CDR3 nucleotides: TGTGCCAGCAGTTACTCGGGCCTAGCGGGCTTCTCCTACAATGAGCAGTTCTTC. Translated: CASSYSGLAGFSYNEQFF.

In this sample, this clonotype turned up a few times. The V and J genes are TRBV6-5 and TRBJ2-5, with D perhaps TRBD1 (5 bases). CDR1 and CDR2 from the germline V gene are MNHEY and SVGAGI. CDR3 length: 17 residues. V dropped 0 bases and J dropped 0 bases, with 14 bases sitting between them. CDR3 sequence: CASSYSPRVGDQETQYF. CDR3 sequence (DNA): TGTGCCAGCAGTTACTCTCCTCGGGTAGGGGACCAAGAGACCCAGTACTTC.

This chain connects TRBV27 to TRBJ2-7; 9 bases align to TRBD1. CDR1 and CDR2 (germline): MNHEY, SMNVEV (reference sequence). V was clipped by 8 bases and J by 4 bases; unmatched bases: 9. This CDR3 has 14 residues. CDR3 DNA sequence: TGTGCCAGCGGGGAGGGACAGGGTATGTACGAGCAGTACTTC. This codes for CASGEGQGMYEQYF.

V gene TRBV9 combines with J gene TRBJ1-5; a possible D gene is TRBD1 (5 bases). This CDR3 region has 16 residues. Trimming removed 3 bases from V and 7 bases from J, with 20 bases in between. Germline CDR1 reads SGDLS; CDR2 reads YYNGEE. The CDR3 DNA reads as TGTGCCAGCAGCGAAAGGGACGGGCTAGTCGGGCAGCCCCAGCATTTT. It yields the protein CASSERDGLVGQPQHF.

This clonotype was observed a few times. The rearrangement links TRBV29-1 to TRBJ2-5, with a weak D call TRBD2 (5 bases). CDR3 length: 11 residues. Germline V gene data show CDR1 as SQVTM and CDR2 as ANQGSEA. Trimming pared 5 bases from V and 4 bases from J, leaving 8 bases between. This CDR3 reads CSVREIETQYF. The DNA of the CDR3 is TGCAGCGTTCGGGAAATAGAGACCCAGTACTTC. Full variable domain (outside the CDR3, taken from reference TRBV29-1 and TRBJ2-5): SAVISQKPSRDICQRGTSLTIQCQVDSQVTMMFWYRQQPGQSLTLIATANQGSEATYESGFVIDKFPISRPNLTFSTLTVSNMSPEDSSIYLCSVREIETQYFGPGTRLLVL.

This clonotype occurred a few times. The V and J genes are TRBV5-1 and TRBJ1-1; 8 positions agree with TRBD1. CDR1 is SGHRS and CDR2 is YFSETQ in the germline V gene. CDR3 length: 17 residues. J gave up 2 bases and V 3 bases, and 12 bases lay outside the gene matches. CDR3 in amino acids: CASSSPSPDRGNTEAFF. CDR3 in DNA: TGCGCCAGCAGCTCCCCTAGCCCCGACAGGGGAAACACTGAAGCTTTCTTT. Drawing the rest from reference TRBV5-1 and TRBJ1-1, the complete variable domain is KAGVTQTPRYLIKTRGQQVTLSCSPISGHRSVSWYQQTPGQGLQFLFEYFSETQRNKGNFPGRFSGRQFSNSRSEMNVSTLELGDSALYLCASSSPSPDRGNTEAFFGQGTRLTVV.

This clonotype was observed at least ten times. V usage is TRBV12-3 or TRBV12-4 and J usage is TRBJ2-2; unclear D gene. The CDR3 extends over 15 amino acids. Trimming shortened V by 0 bases and J by 6 bases, and 11 bases separated the two germline ends. The CDR3 sequence is CASSLAVKGSGELFF. CDR3 in DNA: TGTGCCAGCAGTTTAGCTGTAAAGGGATCCGGGGAGCTGTTTTTT.

This chain uses TRBV5-6 with TRBJ2-1; a weak D match, TRBD2 (6 bases). The ends were cut back, 4 bases at V and 9 bases at J, with 8 bases in the middle. CDR1 and CDR2 (germline): SGHDT, YYEEEE. The CDR3 is 11 residues long. The CDR3 nucleotides are TGTGCCAGCAGCGTGCGGGGTGAGCAGTTCTTC. Its translation is CASSVRGEQFF. Full variable domain (remainder filled in from reference TRBV5-6 and TRBJ2-1): DAGVTQSPTHLIKTRGQQVTLRCSPKSGHDTVSWYQQALGQGPQFIFQYYEEEERQRGNFPDRFSGHQFPNYSSELNVNALLLGDSALYLCASSVRGEQFFGPGTRLTVL.

DNA of the CDR3: TGTGCCAGCAGCTTTGACAGGGACACGTTTGGCTACACCTTC. Translating gives CASSFDRDTFGYTF. The chain uses TRBV7-9 and TRBJ1-2; 7 nucleotides match TRBD1. The germline V gene has CDR1 SEHNR and CDR2 FQNEAQ (reference sequence). The length of the CDR3 is 14 residues. After removal of 3 bases from V and 7 bases from J, the junction contained 8 bases not matched to a gene.

This chain links TRBV4-2 with TRBJ1-1, with a possible D match to TRBD1 (5 bases). V lost 1 base and J lost 2, with 17 bases in between. This CDR3 is 17 amino acids long. CDR1 and CDR2 from the germline V gene are LGHNA and YNFKEQ. The CDR3 region is CASSQVLVQGINTEAFF. CDR3 sequence (DNA): TGTGCCAGCAGCCAAGTTTTAGTCCAGGGAATAAACACTGAAGCTTTCTTT.